The rows below give T cell receptor beta chains drawn from one sample of a study of shared clonotypes between healthy human individuals. Assay: immunoSEQ multiplex PCR; the TCRdb copy retains only in-frame clones and omits some. Here the sample spans around 500,000 clones, 60% to 80% being singletons. The specimen was PBMCs. The receptor source for this set is a woman aged 40 to 49 in good health. Some clones in this sample may be carry-over from other donors' samples. The CDR3 runs from the conserved cysteine through the conserved F or W. A D gene is named only where the DNA matches it firmly. Size is omitted from some rows. Given values are once, few, many or a class for expanded clones.

j_call	v_call	clone_size	d_call	cdr3_nt	cdr3_aa
TRBJ1-5	TRBV7-2	.	.	TGTGCCAGCAGCCCCGTGGCGAATAGCAATCAGCCCCAGCATTTT	CASSPVANSNQPQHF
TRBJ1-2	TRBV4-2	.	TRBD1	TGTGCCAGCAGCCCCCCCGGGACAGAAGCTAACTATGGCTACACCTTC	CASSPPGTEANYGYTF
TRBJ2-3	TRBV19	.	.	TGTGCCAGTAGTCCCACAGGACCGGGAACAGATACGCAGTATTTT	CASSPTGPGTDTQYF
TRBJ2-3	TRBV11-2	.	TRBD2	TGTGCCAGCAGCGTAGGCGCGGGGGGCACAGATACGCAGTATTTT	CASSVGAGGTDTQYF
TRBJ1-4	TRBV7-9	.	.	TGTGCCAGCAGCTTATTCGGTGCAGGGGTTAGTGCAACTAATGAAAAACTGTTTTTT	CASSLFGAGVSATNEKLFF
TRBJ1-1	TRBV7-3	.	.	TGTGCCAGCAGCTTAGGACATCCAGGCACTGAAGCTTTCTTT	CASSLGHPGTEAFF
TRBJ2-7	TRBV5-4	.	TRBD1	TGTGCCAGCAGCTCCACCGACAGGGGTGGGTACGAGCAGTACTTC	CASSSTDRGGYEQYF
TRBJ1-1	TRBV4-1	.	.	TGCGCCAGCAGCCAAGATGGGGGGGGTTCGAACACTGAAGCTTTCTTT	CASSQDGGGSNTEAFF
TRBJ1-1	TRBV7-6	.	.	TGTGCCAGCAAGCTTAGTTCTAGGGGGACTGAAGCTTTCTTT	CASKLSSRGTEAFF
TRBJ2-5	TRBV19	many	TRBD1	TGTGCCAGTAGTATCTTGGGGACAGGGACCCAGTACTTC	CASSILGTGTQYF
TRBJ2-7	TRBV25-1	few	TRBD2	TGTGCCAGCAGTGAGTTACTAGCGGGAGACTCCTACGAGCAGTACTTC	CASSELLAGDSYEQYF